The TCR beta chain described here comes from a study of CD8 T cells in ankylosing spondylitis. MiXCR, run by TCRdb on the 5' RACE reads, gives a single entry per CDR3 protein. The sample shows 200,000 to 250,000 distinct CDR3 sequences, around 18% of them seen only once. Notes on the study in general: A motif of eight highly homologous TCR beta variants was seen as apparently characteristic of ankylosing spondylitis blood.

The CDR3 contains 17 residues. Germline V CDR1 and CDR2: LGHNA, YNFKEQ. V dropped 0 bases and J dropped 0; count of bases not matched to a gene: 5. On this clonotype itself: What it recognizes is unknown.

The source of this sequence is a male donor with ankylosing spondylitis. The sequenced sample consisted of blood, either unsorted or a sorted T cell fraction (not recorded which). The gene calls are TRBV4-2 and TRBJ1-1, with TRBD1 matching over 9 bases. As DNA, the CDR3 is TGTGCCAGCAGCCAAGATCCCGGGACAGGGCTGAACACTGAAGCTTTCTTT. Translated: CASSQDPGTGLNTEAFF.